This TCR beta chain came from a study of T-cell memory formation after mild COVID-19. About the research overall: Largely, the TCR clusters proved donor specific.

General study findings and limits: A subset of responding clones appeared in pre-infection memory, suggesting cross-reactive memory joined. Contracting CD4+ clones sat mainly in CM and EM; CD8+ in EMRA.

In TCRdb, the 5' RACE reads were re-called with MiXCR into one record per CDR3 protein. This table has about 14,000 distinct CDR3 sequences, around 15% appearing once. Trimming took off 2 bases at V and 1 base at J, with 11 bases between the two ends. The length of the CDR3 is 15 residues. From germline, CDR1 is SGHAT and CDR2 FQNNGV. As to this clonotype: Its antigen is unknown.

The chain employs TRBV11-2 and TRBJ2-5, with D possibly called TRBD1 or TRBD2 (5 bases each). Sequenced material: PBMCs or a T cell subset sorted from them (not recorded which). The receptor's source is a man aged 18 to 30 who had mild COVID-19 (a few samples of this study predate the infection). Cell type and time point are not known. CDR3 sequence reads: CASSLFPGPQETQYF. CDR3 sequence (DNA): TGTGCCAGCAGCTTATTTCCGGGACCCCAAGAGACCCAGTACTTC. The variable domain in full, completed from reference TRBV11-2 and TRBJ2-5, reads EAGVAQSPRYKIIEKRQSVAFWCNPISGHATLYWYQQILGQGPKLLIQFQNNGVVDDSQLPKDRFSAERLKGVDSTLKIQPAKLEDSAVYLCASSLFPGPQETQYFGPGTRLLVL.